Here is one T cell receptor beta chain with its context. The antigen it binds to is not known. It has no much larger one-base neighbor in the sample; base qualities were not kept. TCRbeta CDR3 regions were amplified from genomic DNA using the immunoSEQ Assay, a bias-controlled multiplex PCR. Processing in the source paper ran as follows. Within the assay, amplification of reference gene primers was used to estimate how many nucleated cells each sample contained. To quantify the absolute abundance of each unique TCRbeta CDR3 rearrangement, sequence reads were collapsed and filtered. For each sample, productive Simpson clonality was calculated as the square root of Simpson's diversity index over productive rearrangements. In TCRdb, the immuneACCESS table is reduced to in-frame sequences with V and J assigned. These tables do not hold every clone; where another copy was compared, an unresolved V gene accounts for under half, and the others remain unexplained. D and trimming were read from the DNA, whereas the V and J calls and clone size are those reported in that table. This sample lists some 130,000 clones; about 89% were detected once. Around 3.6% of the sample belongs to the ten largest clones.

The data originate from a study of blood T cell repertoires in COVID-19 (dated by TCRdb to 2019 to 2021). Regarding the complete study: Samples from collaborators originated in the United States, Italy and Spain and spanned both the acute and convalescent phases of COVID-19. The prospective study material was composed of cDNA or gDNA derived from T cells, B-cell-depleted T cells, or PBMCs. The dataset comprised deeply sampled blood TCRbeta repertoires from subjects exposed to, actively infected with, or recovered from COVID-19. The repertoires were made available in a free public database intended to serve as a resource for research on the immune response to SARS-CoV-2. Samples were obtained from the ongoing ImmuneRACE study (first 160 participants) and from 1,254 subjects provided by 6 global collaborators. The sample metadata nearly always contained a de-identified subject ID, COVID-19 status, age in years and sex. Where HLA class I and class II types were available, the types were taken from metadata supplied by the sample provider, not from assay-based typing.

The collaborating institutions used their own protocols to collect whole blood in K2EDTA tubes. For TCRbeta analysis, collaborators shipped samples in one of three forms: frozen whole blood, isolated PBMCs, or DNA extracted from either of those sample types. Broader findings and caveats from the paper: The amount of clinical and demographic metadata varied by source and participant and was provided uncurated.

The sample consisted of peripheral blood. The clonotype was recovered from a woman in her sixties or seventies with acute or convalescent COVID-19.

The nucleotide sequence reads as follows: TGTGCCAGCAGTCTAGGTGCGGGTTCCTATGGCTACACCTTC. This gives the protein CASSLGAGSYGYTF. Recombination connected TRBV27 to TRBJ1-2; the D segment cannot be called with confidence. CDR1 MNHEY and CDR2 SMNVEV were looked up in the germline V gene (reference sequence). The V and J ends are trimmed by 5 bases and 4 bases, leaving 14 bases between them. From its cysteine to its phenylalanine, the CDR3 spans 14 amino acids. Only the CDR3 region is kept as DNA, spanning 42 bases read in frame from base 1.